The clone carrying this T cell receptor (beta chain) was seen a handful of times. Antigen specificity is unknown. This entry is derived from a study of T-cell reconstitution after alpha-beta-depleted transplantation in children. Unique molecular identifiers featured in how the TCRbeta library was prepared. TCRdb redid the calling of the PCR reads with MiXCR, one entry per CDR3 protein. Of 450,000 to 550,000 distinct CDR3 sequences listed, 10% to 12% are singletons. Study-wide results and limits: There were reportedly several hundred expanded graft clones from which alpha-beta T cells came about two months after transplant. Among T cells one year after transplant, newly produced cells accounted for most counts and diversity.

CDR3 length: 15 amino acids. The germline gives CDR1 SGHDT, CDR2 YYEEEE. The J segment lost 4 bases and the V segment lost 5 bases, leaving 6 bases of the junction unmatched. The input for sequencing was PBMCs, mostly from graft donor cells, taken 180 days after TCRalphabeta/CD19-depleted stem cell transplant. The TCR was taken from a female patient aged 2-10 years who had a stem cell transplant for aplastic anemia, so the T cells may come from the graft donor. This chain joins TRBV5-6 and TRBJ2-6, with 7 bases aligning to TRBD1. The CDR3 reads CASRLTGAGANVLTF. The CDR3, as DNA: TGTGCCAGCAGGCTCACAGGGGCCGGGGCCAACGTCCTGACTTTC.